This TCR beta chain originates from a study of technical replicates of blood from a handful of donors. Here immunoSEQ multiplex PCR was the method, and the copy in TCRdb shows in-frame clones only, minus some. The sample yields 7,500 to 9,500 clones, roughly 91% seen once. The CDR3 has 12 amino acids. The V end lost 5 bases, the J end lost 6 bases, and 11 bases lay between the germline ends. Germline assignment: CDR1 SGHAT and CDR2 FQNNGV. Sequencing was done on a sample of PBMCs. This TCR was recovered from a human donor in good health. This sequence joins TRBV11-2 and TRBJ2-7; no firm D call. The CDR3 reads CASSPSEVEQYF. DNA of the CDR3: TGTGCCAGCAGCCCCTCTGAGGTCGAGCAGTACTTC.